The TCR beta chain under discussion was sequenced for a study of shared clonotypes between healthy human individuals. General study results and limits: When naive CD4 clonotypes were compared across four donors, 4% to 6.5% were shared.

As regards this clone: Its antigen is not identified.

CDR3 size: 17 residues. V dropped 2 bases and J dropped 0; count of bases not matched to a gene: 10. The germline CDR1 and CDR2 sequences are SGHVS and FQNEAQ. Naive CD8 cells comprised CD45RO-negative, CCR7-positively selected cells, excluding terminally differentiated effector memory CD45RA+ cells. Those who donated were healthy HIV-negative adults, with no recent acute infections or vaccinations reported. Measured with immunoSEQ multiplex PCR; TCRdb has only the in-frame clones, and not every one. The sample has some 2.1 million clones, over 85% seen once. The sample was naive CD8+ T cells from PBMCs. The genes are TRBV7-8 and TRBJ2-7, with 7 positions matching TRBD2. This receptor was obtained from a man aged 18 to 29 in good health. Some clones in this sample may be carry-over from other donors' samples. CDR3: CASSLSEREEVSYEQYF. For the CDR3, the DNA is TGTGCCAGCAGCTTAAGTGAACGGGAGGAAGTCTCCTACGAGCAGTACTTC.